The clone carrying this T cell receptor beta chain showed up just once. Its specificity is unknown. The data originate from a study of OX40 agonist ivuxolimab in advanced cancers. For the study at large: Dose-escalation patients were diagnosed with hepatocellular carcinoma, melanoma, renal cell cancer or head and neck cancer. General study points: Expanded clones belonging to CD8+ T cells outnumbered, on average, those of CD4+. Determination of antigen specificity was not performed for the expanded peripheral T cells. At 0.1 to 3.0 mg/kg, CD4+ and CD8+ blood T cells expanded clonally by week 6.

Germline trimming cut 5 bases from V and 0 bases from J; bases unmatched to any gene: 13. The CDR3 runs to 18 residues. The germline V gene has CDR1 SGHVS and CDR2 FQNEAQ. Here immunoSEQ multiplex PCR was the method, and the copy in TCRdb shows in-frame clones only, minus some. Of under 60,000 clones listed, roughly 82% are singletons. V usage is TRBV7-8 and J usage is TRBJ2-7; 10 bases align to TRBD2. Sequencing was performed on CD4+ or CD8+ T cells sorted from blood, taken in a trial of the OX40 agonist ivuxolimab. The clonotype was recovered from an adult with an advanced solid tumor such as melanoma, head and neck, liver or kidney cancer. CDR3 sequence (DNA): TGTGCCAGCAGCGCCCACTGTGTAGCGGGGGGCCTCTCCTACGAGCAGTACTTC. Translated: CASSAHCVAGGLSYEQYF.